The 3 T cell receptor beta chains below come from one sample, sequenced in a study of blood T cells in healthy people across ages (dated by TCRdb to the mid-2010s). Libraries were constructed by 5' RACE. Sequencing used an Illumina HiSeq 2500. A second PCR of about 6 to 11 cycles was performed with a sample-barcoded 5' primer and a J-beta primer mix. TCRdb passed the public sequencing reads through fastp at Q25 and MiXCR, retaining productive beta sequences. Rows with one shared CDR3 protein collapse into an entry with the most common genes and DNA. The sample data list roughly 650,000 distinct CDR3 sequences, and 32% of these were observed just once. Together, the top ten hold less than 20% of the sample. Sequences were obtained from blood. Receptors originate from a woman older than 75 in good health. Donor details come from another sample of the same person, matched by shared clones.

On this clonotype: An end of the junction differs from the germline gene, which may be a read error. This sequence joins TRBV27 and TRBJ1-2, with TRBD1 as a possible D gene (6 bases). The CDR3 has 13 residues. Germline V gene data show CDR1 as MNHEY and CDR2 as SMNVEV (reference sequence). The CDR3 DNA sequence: TGTGCCAGCAGCCCCGGACAGAACTATGGCCACACCTTC. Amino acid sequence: CASSPGQNYGHTF.

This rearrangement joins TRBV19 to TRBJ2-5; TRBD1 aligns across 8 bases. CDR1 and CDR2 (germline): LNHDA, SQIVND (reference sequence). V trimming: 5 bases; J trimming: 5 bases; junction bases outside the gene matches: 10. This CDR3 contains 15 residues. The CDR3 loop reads CASSFSGTGLETQYF. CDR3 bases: TGTGCCAGTAGTTTTTCCGGGACAGGTCTCGAGACCCAGTACTTC. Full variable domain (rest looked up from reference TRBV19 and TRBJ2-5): DGGITQSPKYLFRKEGQNVTLSCEQNLNHDAMYWYRQDPGQGLRLIYYSQIVNDFQKGDIAEGYSVSREKKESFPLTVTSAQKNPTAFYLCASSFSGTGLETQYFGPGTRLLVL.

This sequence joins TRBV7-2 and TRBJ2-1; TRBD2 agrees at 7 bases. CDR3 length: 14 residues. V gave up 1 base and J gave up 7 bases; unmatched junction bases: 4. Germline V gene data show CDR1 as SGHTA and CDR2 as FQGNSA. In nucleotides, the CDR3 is TGTGCCAGCAGCTTAGTTGGACTAGTAAATGAGCAGTTCTTC. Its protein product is CASSLVGLVNEQFF.